Below are 5 T cell receptor beta chains sequenced from a single sample in a study of metastatic and nonmetastatic thyroid tumors. Every patient underwent thyroid surgery untreated. TCRdb reprocessed the PCR reads via MiXCR. The sample includes tens of thousands of clones, more than 9.5% seen only once; the top ten take approximately 10%. Sequencing used blood. Receptors were obtained from a female donor with papillary thyroid cancer or a benign thyroid nodule (not recorded which). Some clones in this sample may be carry-over from other donors' samples.

This clone has ten or more counts. The chain combines TRBV7-9 with TRBJ1-4; 9 nucleotides align to TRBD1. The CDR3 has 14 amino acids. Losses at the gene ends were 6 bases for V and 11 bases for J; bases not matched to a gene: 10. Germline V gene data show CDR1 as SEHNR and CDR2 as FQNEAQ (reference sequence). The CDR3 loop is CASRPRTGEGKLFF. The CDR3 bases are TGTGCCAGCAGGCCTAGGACAGGGGAGGGGAAACTGTTTTTT. The full variable domain, completed using reference TRBV7-9 and TRBJ1-4, is DTGVSQNPRHKITKRGQNVTFRCDPISEHNRLYWYRQTLGQGPEFLTYFQNEAQLEKSRLLSDRFSAERPKGSFSTLEIQRTEQGDSAMYLCASRPRTGEGKLFFGSGTQLSVL.

This clone was detected many times. Other DNA sequences in the sample encode the same CDR3. V usage is TRBV25-1 and J usage is TRBJ1-6, with D maybe TRBD1 (6 bases). V was shortened by 3 bases and J by 8 bases, with 14 bases between the two germline ends. The germline V gene encodes CDR1 MGHDK and CDR2 SYGVNS. This CDR3 has 15 residues. The CDR3 coding sequence is TGTGCCAGCAGTGAGCCAACAGGGAAGGATTCACCCCTCCACTTT. Encoded protein: CASSEPTGKDSPLHF.

In its sample, this clone was seen many times. The chain links TRBV18 to TRBJ2-2, with TRBD1 matching over 9 bases. This CDR3 has 14 amino acids. The ends lost 6 bases at V and 7 bases at J; junction bases unmatched: 6. From germline, CDR1 is KGHSH and CDR2 LQKENI. CDR3 nucleotides: TGTGCCAGCTCCCAGGACAGGGGCCGCGGGGAGCTGTTTTTT. Translation gives CASSQDRGRGELFF.

V and J are TRBV6-4 and TRBJ2-2; 7 positions match TRBD2. J lost 6 bases, V lost 6 bases, and 4 bases had no gene match. The CDR3 spans 13 residues. Germline assignment: CDR1 MRHNA and CDR2 SNTAGT. The chain's CDR3 is CASSTSDPGELFF. The CDR3 region has the DNA TGTGCCAGCAGCACTAGCGATCCCGGGGAGCTGTTTTTT.

Points on this clone: One end of the junction fails to match germline, which may point to a read error. The J gene is TRBJ2-2, the V gene TRBV6-2 or TRBV6-3; the D is unclear. Germline V CDR1 and CDR2: MNHEY, SVGEGT. The CDR3 contains 12 residues. CDR3 DNA sequence: TGTGCCAGCATTTCGAACACCGTGGAGCTGTTTTTT. This codes for CASISNTVELFF.